This T cell receptor beta chain was sequenced during a study of shared clonotypes between healthy human individuals. On the study more broadly: Donor ages ranged 18 to 49 years: a couple of women, a few men.

In the original workflow: From ImmunoSEQ came sequences covering only the junction and carrying no quality scores, so filtering differed. Data came from immunoSEQ multiplex PCR; TCRdb stores just in-frame clones and leaves some out. V and J calls and clone size come straight from that table; D and trimming were deduced from the DNA. The profile shows about half a million clones, 79% of them singletons. The germline V gene has CDR1 SGHTA and CDR2 FQGNSA. The V end was cut by 0 bases, the J end by 3 bases, with 11 bases between. This CDR3 region has 15 residues. This receptor was obtained from a woman aged 40-49 years in good health. Some clones in this sample may be carry-over from other donors' samples. The sequenced sample consisted of PBMCs. The chain uses TRBV7-2 and TRBJ1-1; a weak D match, TRBD1 (6 bases). CDR3 amino acids: CASSLAARGHTEAFF. The CDR3 DNA reads as TGTGCCAGCAGCTTAGCGGCCAGGGGCCACACTGAAGCTTTCTTT.